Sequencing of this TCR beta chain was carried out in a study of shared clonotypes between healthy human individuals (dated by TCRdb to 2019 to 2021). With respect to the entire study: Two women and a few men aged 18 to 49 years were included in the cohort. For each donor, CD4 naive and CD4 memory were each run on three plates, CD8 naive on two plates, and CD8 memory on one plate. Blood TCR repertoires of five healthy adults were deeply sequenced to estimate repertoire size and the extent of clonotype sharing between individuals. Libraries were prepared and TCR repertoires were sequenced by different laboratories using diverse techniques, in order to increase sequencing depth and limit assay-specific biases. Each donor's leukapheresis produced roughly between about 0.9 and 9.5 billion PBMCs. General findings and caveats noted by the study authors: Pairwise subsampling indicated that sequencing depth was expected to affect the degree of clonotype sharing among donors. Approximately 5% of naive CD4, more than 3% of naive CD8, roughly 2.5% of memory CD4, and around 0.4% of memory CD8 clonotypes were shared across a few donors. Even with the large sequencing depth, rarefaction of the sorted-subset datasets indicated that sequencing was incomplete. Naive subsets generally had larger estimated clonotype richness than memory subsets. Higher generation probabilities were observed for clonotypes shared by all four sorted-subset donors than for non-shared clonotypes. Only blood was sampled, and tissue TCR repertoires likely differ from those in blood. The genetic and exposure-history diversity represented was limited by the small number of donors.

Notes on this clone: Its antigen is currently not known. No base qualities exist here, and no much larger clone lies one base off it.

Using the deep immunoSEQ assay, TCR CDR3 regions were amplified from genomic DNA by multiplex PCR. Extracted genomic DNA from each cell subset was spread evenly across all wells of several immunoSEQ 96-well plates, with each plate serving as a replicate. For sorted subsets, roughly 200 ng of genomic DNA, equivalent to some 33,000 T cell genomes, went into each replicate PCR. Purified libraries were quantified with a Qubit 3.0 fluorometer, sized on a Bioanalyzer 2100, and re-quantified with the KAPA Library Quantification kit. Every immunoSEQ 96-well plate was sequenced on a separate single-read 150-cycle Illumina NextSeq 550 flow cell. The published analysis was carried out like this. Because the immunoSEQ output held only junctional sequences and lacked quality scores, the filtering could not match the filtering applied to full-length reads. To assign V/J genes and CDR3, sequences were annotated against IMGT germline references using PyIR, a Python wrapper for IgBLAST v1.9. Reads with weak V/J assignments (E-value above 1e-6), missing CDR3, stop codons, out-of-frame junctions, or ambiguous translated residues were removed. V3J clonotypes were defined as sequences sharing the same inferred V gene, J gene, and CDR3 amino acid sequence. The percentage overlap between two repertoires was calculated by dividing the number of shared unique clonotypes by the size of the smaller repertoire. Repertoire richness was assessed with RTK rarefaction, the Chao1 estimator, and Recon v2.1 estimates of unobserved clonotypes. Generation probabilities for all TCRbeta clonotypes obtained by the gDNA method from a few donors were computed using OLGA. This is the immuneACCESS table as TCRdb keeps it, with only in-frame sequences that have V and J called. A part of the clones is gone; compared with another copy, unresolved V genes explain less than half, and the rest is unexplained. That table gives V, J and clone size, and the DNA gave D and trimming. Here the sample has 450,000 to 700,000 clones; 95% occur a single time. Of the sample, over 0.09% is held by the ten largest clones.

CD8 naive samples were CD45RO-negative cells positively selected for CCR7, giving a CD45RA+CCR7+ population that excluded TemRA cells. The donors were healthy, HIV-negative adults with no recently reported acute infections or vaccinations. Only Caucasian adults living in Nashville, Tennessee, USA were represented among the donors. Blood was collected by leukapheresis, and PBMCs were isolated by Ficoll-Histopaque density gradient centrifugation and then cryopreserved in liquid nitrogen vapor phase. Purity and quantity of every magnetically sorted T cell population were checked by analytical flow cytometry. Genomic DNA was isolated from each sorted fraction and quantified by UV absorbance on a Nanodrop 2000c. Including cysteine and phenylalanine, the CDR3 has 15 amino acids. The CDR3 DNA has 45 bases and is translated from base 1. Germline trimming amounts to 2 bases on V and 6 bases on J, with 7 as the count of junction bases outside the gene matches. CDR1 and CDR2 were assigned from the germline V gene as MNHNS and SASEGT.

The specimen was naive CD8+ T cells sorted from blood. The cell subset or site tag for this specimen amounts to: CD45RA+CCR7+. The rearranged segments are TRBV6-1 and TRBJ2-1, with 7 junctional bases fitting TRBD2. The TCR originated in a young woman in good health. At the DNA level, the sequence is TGTGCCAGCAGTGAACGTGCCGGGAGGACCAATGAGCAGTTCTTC. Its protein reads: CASSERAGRTNEQFF.